This T cell receptor beta chain was documented in a study of blood T cells in healthy people across ages. Overall study results and limits: Greater diversity and more naive CD4+ cells were seen in long-lived donors than in aged donors. Age advanced and TCR beta diversity per million T cells fell, roughly linearly.

Each donor's blood draw was roughly 10 milliliters of peripheral blood. The CDR3 runs 15 residues. Germline CDR1 is MNHNY and CDR2 is SVGAGI (reference sequence). This clonotype was detected a few times. Its target is not known. Sample-barcoded 5' priming and a J-beta primer mix drove a second PCR of roughly 6 to 12 cycles. Carrying 12 random nucleotides, a template-switch adaptor labeled each individual cDNA molecule. TCRdb called the 5' RACE reads again in MiXCR, with one record for every CDR3 protein. Among approximately 2,000,000 distinct CDR3 sequences listed, about two fifths were seen once. The V call is TRBV6-6, the J call TRBJ2-5, with D possibly being TRBD2 (6 bases). The last part of the DNA fits TRBJ2-7 better; the J call may be wrong. The specimen was blood. The source is a human donor in good health. CDR3 in amino acids: CASSLPRARRAEQYF. In nucleotides, the CDR3 is TGTGCCAGCAGCCTCCCCCGGGCTAGGAGGGCCGAGCAGTACTTC.